The source of this T cell receptor beta chain is a study of response to subunit inactivated influenza vaccine. V was pared by 6 bases and J by 5 bases, with 14 bases between. The CDR3 has 14 amino acids. From germline, CDR1 is DFQATT and CDR2 SNEGSKA (reference sequence). TCRdb reprocessed the RT-PCR reads via MiXCR and lists one record per CDR3 protein. The top ten clones hold approximately 2.9% of a sample with just under 550,000 distinct CDR3 sequences, roughly a quarter of them seen once. These data also featured in a second study, about T cells expressing NK-cell markers. That source notes: 5'RACE template switching built TCR beta cDNA with unique molecular identifiers. The CD3+CD56-NKG2C+ fraction of a handful of donors was also led by these clonotypes. The study did not resolve the HCMV specificity of expanded NKG2C+ T cell clones.

The rearrangement joins TRBV20-1 to TRBJ1-6; unclear D gene. This specimen consisted of CD4+ T cells sorted from PBMCs, obtained approximately 13 days after vaccination. The TCR sequence derives from a man in his forties or fifties who received an inactivated influenza vaccine. CDR3 residues: CSALSGSNNSPLHF. The CDR3 DNA reads TGCAGTGCCCTCTCTGGCAGTAATAATTCACCCCTCCACTTT.